The following is a T cell receptor beta chain sequence with its context. Its antigen is unidentified. These data belong to a study of T cell repertoires in cytomegalovirus infection. Study-wide context: Both recently identified HLA-C-restricted and well-studied HLA-B-restricted CMV epitopes were used in the study. Signatures in public TCR beta sequences pointed to both CMV infection and matching HLA type. Overall study findings and caveats: What dominated the ex vivo response were HLA-C-restricted CMV-specific TCR beta clonotypes. Cumulative frequency (of public TCR beta family members) identified carriers of CMV plus the relevant HLA.

With 6 bases removed from V and 2 bases from J, the gap between germline ends came to 17 bases. CDR1 is LNHDA and CDR2 is SQIVND in the germline V gene (reference sequence). The CDR3 spans 16 residues. TCRdb itself ran the reads through MiXCR, one entry per CDR3 protein. Seen here are approximately 730,000 distinct CDR3 sequences, 30% to 35% observed once, and the top ten hold approximately 18%. The rearrangement links TRBV19 to TRBJ2-1; D perhaps matches TRBD2 (6 bases). The starting material was cultured PBMCs, obtained from culture after CMV antigen stimulation. The source of this sequence is a human donor in good health (CMV status not recorded). Some clones in this sample may be carry-over from other donors' samples. This chain's CDR3 is CASSTLGTAPYNEQFF. The CDR3 region has the DNA TGTGCCAGTAGCACCCTTGGGACTGCCCCCTACAATGAGCAGTTCTTC.